The 11 T cell receptor beta chains given below trace back to one sample, sequenced in a study of blood T cells in healthy people across ages. A second PCR, run for roughly 7 to 12 cycles, used a sample-barcoded 5' primer plus a J-beta primer mix. One entry per CDR3 protein, called by TCRdb with MiXCR from the 5' RACE reads. The table lists about 1 million distinct CDR3 sequences, 45% of them singletons. The sample consisted of blood. Every receptor here comes from an older woman in good health.

This chain joins TRBV10-3 and TRBJ2-7; 9 bases line up with TRBD1. CDR1 and CDR2 from the germline V gene are ENHRY and SYGVKD. The CDR3 is 16 amino acids. After removal of 5 bases from V and 4 bases from J, the junction contained 12 bases not matched to a gene. The CDR3 loop is CAISPTTGGPSYEQYF. The CDR3 nucleotides read TGTGCCATCAGTCCGACGACAGGGGGACCGAGTTACGAGCAGTACTTC.

This clonotype showed up just once. The chain employs TRBV7-3 and TRBJ2-2; TRBD2 is a possible D gene (6 bases). There are 15 residues in the CDR3. CDR1 SGHTA and CDR2 FQGTGA come from the germline V gene. V gave up 6 bases and J gave up 3 bases, with 14 bases separating them. CDR3 nucleotides: TGTGCCAGCAGTTCCGGGAGAAGGGACACCGGGGAGCTGTTTTTT. This gives the protein CASSSGRRDTGELFF. Using reference TRBV7-3 and TRBJ2-2 for the parts outside the CDR3, the full variable domain is GAGVSQTPSNKVTEKGKYVELRCDPISGHTALYWYRQSLGQGPEFLIYFQGTGAADDSGLPNDRFFAVRPEGSVSTLKIQRTERGDSAVYLCASSSGRRDTGELFFGEGSRLTVL.

This clonotype has more than one count but fewer than ten. This chain uses TRBV28 with TRBJ2-1, with TRBD2 matching over 11 bases. CDR1 and CDR2 from the germline V gene are MDHEN and SYDVKM. This CDR3 spans 12 amino acids. The CDR3 DNA follows: TGTGTTAGCGGGAGGGCCGACAATGAGCAGTTCTTC. Translation gives CVSGRADNEQFF.

In the case of this clonotype: Germline and junction disagree at one end, which may indicate a read error. This chain uses TRBV27 with TRBJ2-1; D is perhaps TRBD2 (5 bases). The CDR3 is made up of 14 amino acids. Germline V gene data show CDR1 as MNHEY and CDR2 as SMNVEV (reference sequence). The CDR3 sequence: CASSPGVAYSEQFF. The CDR3 DNA reads as TGTGCCAGCAGTCCCGGGGTAGCCTACAGTGAGCAGTTCTTC.

This CDR3 is CASHRSSGRLDTQYF. The CDR3 nucleotides read TGTGCCAGCCACAGATCTAGCGGGAGGCTGGATACGCAGTATTTT. The chain couples TRBV3-1 to TRBJ2-3; 11 nucleotides line up with TRBD2. The V segment lost 8 bases and the J segment 6 bases; nucleotides outside the gene matches: 10. Germline V gives CDR1 LGHDT, CDR2 YNNKEL (reference sequence). The CDR3 runs to 15 residues.

The chain couples TRBV18 to TRBJ1-5, with TRBD1 matching 12 bases. The junction had 9 bases not matched to a gene; V was cut back by 3 bases and J by 3 bases. The CDR3 extends over 18 amino acids. Germline CDR1 reads KGHSH; CDR2 reads LQKENI. CDR3 protein: CASSPVGTGGLINQPQHF. CDR3 coding DNA: TGTGCCAGCTCACCTGTGGGGACAGGGGGCCTTATCAATCAGCCCCAGCATTTT.

This clonotype was seen a handful of times. The chain links TRBV4-1 to TRBJ2-1; 7 nucleotides agree with TRBD2. The germline V gene encodes CDR1 MGHRA and CDR2 YSYEKL. After removal of 0 bases from V and 0 bases from J, the junction contained 5 bases not matched to a gene. The CDR3 sequence is 17 residues long. This CDR3 is CASSQDRGGSSYNEQFF. CDR3 coding DNA: TGCGCCAGCAGCCAAGATAGGGGCGGGAGCTCCTACAATGAGCAGTTCTTC.

The gene calls are TRBV3-1 and TRBJ2-3; TRBD1 matches 7 bases. The V segment lost 4 bases and the J segment 3 bases; nucleotides outside the gene matches: 10. Germline V gives CDR1 LGHDT, CDR2 YNNKEL (reference sequence). The CDR3 runs 16 residues. The CDR3 bases are TGTGCCAGCAGCCCGCGTACAGGGGAGTTTACAGATACGCAGTATTTT. It specifies CASSPRTGEFTDTQYF.

The V gene is TRBV28, the J gene TRBJ2-3; 11 bases fit TRBD2. The V gene end was trimmed by 3 bases and the J gene end by 6 bases; junction bases not matched to a gene: 5. CDR3 length: 15 amino acids. Germline V CDR1 and CDR2: MDHEN, SYDVKM. CDR3 loop: CASSFIAGGSDTQYF. The CDR3 DNA is TGTGCCAGCAGTTTTATAGCGGGAGGGTCCGATACGCAGTATTTT.

The CDR3 loop is CSARDLAISYNEQYF. The CDR3 coding sequence is TGCAGTGCTAGAGATCTGGCGATCTCCTACAATGAGCAGTACTTC. The chain links TRBV20-1 to TRBJ2-7; D is unclear. Germline lookup yields CDR1 DFQATT and CDR2 SNEGSKA (reference sequence). V lost 0 bases, J lost 7 bases, and 19 bases lay in between. CDR3 length equals 15 residues.

The CDR3 DNA reads TGTGCCAGCAGTGCCTACCAGGGGCCCGGAGGCTACACCTTC. As protein: CASSAYQGPGGYTF. This chain links TRBV6-1 with TRBJ1-2, with D perhaps matching TRBD1 (6 bases). CDR1 and CDR2 from the germline V gene are MNHNS and SASEGT. V gave up 4 bases and J gave up 8 bases, with 17 bases separating them. The CDR3 runs to 14 residues.